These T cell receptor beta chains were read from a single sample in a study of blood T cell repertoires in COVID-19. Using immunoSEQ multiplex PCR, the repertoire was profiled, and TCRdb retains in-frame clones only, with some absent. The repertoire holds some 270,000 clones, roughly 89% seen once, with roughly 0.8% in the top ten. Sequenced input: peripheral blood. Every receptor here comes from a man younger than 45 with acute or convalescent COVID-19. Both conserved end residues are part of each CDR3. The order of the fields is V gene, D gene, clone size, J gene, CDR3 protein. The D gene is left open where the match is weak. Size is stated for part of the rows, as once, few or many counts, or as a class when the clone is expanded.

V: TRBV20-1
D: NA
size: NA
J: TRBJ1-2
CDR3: CSASFGKTNYGYTF

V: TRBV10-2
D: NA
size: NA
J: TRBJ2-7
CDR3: CASRAATPSYEQYF

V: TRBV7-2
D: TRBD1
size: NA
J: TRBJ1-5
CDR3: CASRGGQASQPQHF

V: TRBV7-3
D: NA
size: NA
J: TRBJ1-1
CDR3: CASSSSPGGNTEAFF

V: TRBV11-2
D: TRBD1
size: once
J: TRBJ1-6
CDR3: CASTADRTYTSPLHF

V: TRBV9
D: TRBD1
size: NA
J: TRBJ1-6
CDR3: CASSPYQGQGGSPLHF

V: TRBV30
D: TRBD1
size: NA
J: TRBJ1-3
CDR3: CAWRMTGVGNTIYF

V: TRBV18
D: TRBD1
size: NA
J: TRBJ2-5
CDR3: CASSPFEGAQETQYF

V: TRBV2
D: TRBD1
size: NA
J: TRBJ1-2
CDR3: CASRGTGANYGYTF

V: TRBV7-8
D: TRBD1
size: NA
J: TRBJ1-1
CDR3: CASSPSPRDRAERAFF

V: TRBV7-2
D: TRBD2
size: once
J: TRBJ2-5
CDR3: CASSLGRGLAGKQETQYF